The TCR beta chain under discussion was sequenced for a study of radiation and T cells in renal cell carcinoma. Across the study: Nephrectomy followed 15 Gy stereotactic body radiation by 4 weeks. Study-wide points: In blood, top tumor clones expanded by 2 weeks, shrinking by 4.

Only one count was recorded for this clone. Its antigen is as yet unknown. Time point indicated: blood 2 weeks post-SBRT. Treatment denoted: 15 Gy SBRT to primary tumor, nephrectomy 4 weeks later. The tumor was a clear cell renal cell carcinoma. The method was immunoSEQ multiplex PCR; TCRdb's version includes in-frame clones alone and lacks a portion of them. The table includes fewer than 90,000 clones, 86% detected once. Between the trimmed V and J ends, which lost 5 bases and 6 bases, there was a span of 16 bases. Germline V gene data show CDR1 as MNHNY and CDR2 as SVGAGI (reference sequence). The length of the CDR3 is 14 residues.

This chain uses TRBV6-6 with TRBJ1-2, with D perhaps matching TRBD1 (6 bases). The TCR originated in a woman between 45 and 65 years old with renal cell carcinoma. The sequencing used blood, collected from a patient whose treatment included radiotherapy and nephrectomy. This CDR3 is CASSPGGGWDGYTF. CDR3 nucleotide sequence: TGTGCCAGCAGTCCAGGAGGGGGGTGGGATGGCTACACCTTC.